These 15 T cell receptor beta chains originate from one sample sequenced in a study of blood T cell repertoires in COVID-19. Method: immunoSEQ multiplex PCR; TCRdb's copy keeps in-frame clones and lacks some. The profile shows over 65,000 clones, 87% of them singletons. Sequencing was done on a sample of peripheral blood. The origin of the receptors is a human donor in a cohort sampled during active COVID-19.

This clone showed up just once. At one end the junction does not follow the germline gene, possibly because of a read error. J is TRBJ1-3 and V is TRBV28; D may be TRBD1 (6 bases). This CDR3 spans 14 amino acids. Germline CDR1 is MDHEN and CDR2 is SYDVKM. CDR3 protein: CASSSAGVGSTIYF. For the CDR3, the DNA is TGTGCCAGCAGTTCAGCAGGGGTTGGAAGCACCATATATTTT.

The J gene is TRBJ1-5, the V gene TRBV6-5, with D possibly being TRBD1 (5 bases). The V gene lost 0 bases and the J gene lost 7 bases, with 10 bases spanning the gap. This CDR3 is built from 14 residues. The germline V gene has CDR1 MNHEY and CDR2 SVGAGI. Here the CDR3 reads CASSYSQGGQPQHF. The DNA of the CDR3 is TGTGCCAGCAGTTACTCCCAGGGAGGGCAGCCCCAGCATTTT.

The chain links TRBV19 to TRBJ2-7; the match to TRBD2 covers 8 bases. CDR1 LNHDA and CDR2 SQIVND come from the germline V gene (reference sequence). Trimming removed 3 bases from V and 3 bases from J; junction bases left unmatched: 10. The CDR3 has 16 residues. CDR3 loop: CASSIIGGRPNYEQYF. CDR3 DNA: TGTGCCAGTAGTATTATAGGCGGGAGGCCAAACTACGAGCAGTACTTC.

The chain has TRBV27 and TRBJ1-2, with 9 bases fitting TRBD1. The CDR3 extends over 16 amino acids. Germline CDR1 MNHEY, CDR2 SMNVEV (reference sequence). V trimming: 5 bases; J trimming: 7 bases; junction bases outside the gene matches: 14. The DNA for the CDR3 is TGTGCCAGCAGTCTAATCCCGGACAGGGGAAGGGGTGGCTACACCTTC. Translating gives CASSLIPDRGRGGYTF.

The V gene is TRBV18, the J gene TRBJ2-5; D perhaps matches TRBD1 (6 bases). The CDR3 is 13 amino acids. V gave up 4 bases and J gave up 4 bases, with 10 bases separating them. CDR1 KGHSH and CDR2 LQKENI come from the germline V gene. In DNA, the CDR3 is TGTGCCAGCTCACAGGACAGACTAGAGACCCAGTACTTC. It encodes CASSQDRLETQYF. Full variable domain (remainder filled in from reference TRBV18 and TRBJ2-5): NAGVMQNPRHLVRRRGQEARLRCSPMKGHSHVYWYRQLPEEGLKFMVYLQKENIIDESGMPKERFSAEFPKEGPSILRIQQVVRGDSAAYFCASSQDRLETQYFGPGTRLLVL.

This clone was seen just once. V is TRBV28 and J is TRBJ2-3, with a weak D call TRBD2 (5 bases). This CDR3 is 20 amino acids long. V lost 4 bases to trimming and J lost 4 bases, with 30 bases between them. Looked up from germline, CDR1 is MDHEN and CDR2 is SYDVKM. The CDR3 DNA sequence: TGTGCCAGCAGTTCCCCCAACCCGCCCCTCAACTTTGCGGGTCCAGATACGCAGTATTTT. Translated: CASSSPNPPLNFAGPDTQYF.

The chain is built from TRBV7-9 and TRBJ2-5; 7 positions agree with TRBD1. This CDR3 comprises 14 residues. CDR1 is SEHNR and CDR2 is FQNEAQ in the germline V gene (reference sequence). With 2 bases clipped from V and 4 bases from J, the junction kept 4 bases outside the gene matches. The CDR3 bases are TGTGCCAGCAGCTTAAAGGGGGCGGGAGAGACCCAGTACTTC. Protein: CASSLKGAGETQYF.

This chain joins TRBV30 and TRBJ2-1; 7 bases line up with TRBD2. The germline V gene encodes CDR1 GTSNPN and CDR2 SVGIG (reference sequence). The CDR3 contains 13 residues. Losses at the gene ends were 4 bases for V and 7 bases for J; bases not matched to a gene: 7. CDR3 region: CAWNPGEGNEQFF. The CDR3 bases are TGTGCCTGGAACCCGGGGGAGGGAAATGAGCAGTTCTTC.

The chain links TRBV27 to TRBJ2-7; D may be TRBD2 (6 bases). Looked up from germline, CDR1 is MNHEY and CDR2 is SMNVEV (reference sequence). This CDR3 has 15 amino acids. V was shortened by 2 bases and J by 2 bases, with 13 bases between the two germline ends. The CDR3 DNA sequence: TGTGCCAGCAGTTTAGGTGGGACTGTTACCTACGAGCAGTACTTC. This encodes CASSLGGTVTYEQYF.

The rearrangement links TRBV5-4 to TRBJ2-7; 7 positions match TRBD1. The CDR3 length is 15 residues. The V gene end was trimmed by 4 bases and the J gene end by 1 base; junction bases not matched to a gene: 8. Germline V gives CDR1 SGHNT, CDR2 YYREEE (reference sequence). The CDR3 DNA reads as TGTGCCAGCAGCACCCGGACAGGCGCTTCCTACGAGCAGTACTTC. Protein: CASSTRTGASYEQYF.

CDR3 in amino acids: CASSLAPGLAGDGRPGEQYF. The DNA for the CDR3 is TGTGCCAGCAGCCTCGCGCCGGGACTAGCGGGAGATGGGCGGCCGGGGGAGCAGTACTTC. The rearrangement joins TRBV28 to TRBJ2-7; 14 positions match TRBD2. This CDR3 is 20 amino acids long. Looked up from germline, CDR1 is MDHEN and CDR2 is SYDVKM. V lost 6 bases to trimming and J lost 7 bases; unmatched junction nucleotides: 23.

The chain couples TRBV10-3 to TRBJ2-3, with TRBD1 matching over 8 bases. CDR1 and CDR2 (germline): ENHRY, SYGVKD. The CDR3 length is 15 residues. V lost 3 bases to trimming and J lost 3 bases; unmatched junction nucleotides: 5. CDR3 sequence (DNA): TGTGCCATCAGTGAAACAGGGGGGAGGACAGATACGCAGTATTTT. Its translation is CAISETGGRTDTQYF.

The chain combines TRBV10-2 with TRBJ2-7; a possible D gene is TRBD2 (5 bases). Trimming took off 6 bases at V and 4 bases at J, with 13 bases between the two ends. CDR3 length: 13 amino acids. In germline, CDR1 is WSHSY, CDR2 SAAADI. CDR3 sequence: CASRTGSRYEQYF. In DNA form, the CDR3 reads TGCGCCAGCAGGACGGGATCCCGGTACGAGCAGTACTTC.

V gene TRBV24-1 combines with J gene TRBJ2-1, with 16 positions matching TRBD2. The germline V gene has CDR1 KGHDR and CDR2 SFDVKD. Trimming cost V 5 bases and J 8 bases; bases outside gene matches: 14. The CDR3 is made up of 19 amino acids. CDR3 protein: CATSAGLAGGALNLDEQFF. CDR3 sequence (DNA): TGTGCCACCAGTGCGGGACTAGCGGGAGGGGCGCTCAATTTAGATGAGCAGTTCTTC.

The chain has TRBV28 and TRBJ2-7, with a tentative D call TRBD2 (5 bases). The CDR3 sequence is 15 residues long. Germline V CDR1 and CDR2: MDHEN, SYDVKM. Between the trimmed V and J ends, which lost 3 bases and 5 bases, there was a span of 17 bases. The CDR3 sequence is CASSFPGGLGDEQYF. The CDR3 coding sequence is TGTGCCAGCAGTTTCCCCGGCGGCCTCGGGGACGAGCAGTACTTC.